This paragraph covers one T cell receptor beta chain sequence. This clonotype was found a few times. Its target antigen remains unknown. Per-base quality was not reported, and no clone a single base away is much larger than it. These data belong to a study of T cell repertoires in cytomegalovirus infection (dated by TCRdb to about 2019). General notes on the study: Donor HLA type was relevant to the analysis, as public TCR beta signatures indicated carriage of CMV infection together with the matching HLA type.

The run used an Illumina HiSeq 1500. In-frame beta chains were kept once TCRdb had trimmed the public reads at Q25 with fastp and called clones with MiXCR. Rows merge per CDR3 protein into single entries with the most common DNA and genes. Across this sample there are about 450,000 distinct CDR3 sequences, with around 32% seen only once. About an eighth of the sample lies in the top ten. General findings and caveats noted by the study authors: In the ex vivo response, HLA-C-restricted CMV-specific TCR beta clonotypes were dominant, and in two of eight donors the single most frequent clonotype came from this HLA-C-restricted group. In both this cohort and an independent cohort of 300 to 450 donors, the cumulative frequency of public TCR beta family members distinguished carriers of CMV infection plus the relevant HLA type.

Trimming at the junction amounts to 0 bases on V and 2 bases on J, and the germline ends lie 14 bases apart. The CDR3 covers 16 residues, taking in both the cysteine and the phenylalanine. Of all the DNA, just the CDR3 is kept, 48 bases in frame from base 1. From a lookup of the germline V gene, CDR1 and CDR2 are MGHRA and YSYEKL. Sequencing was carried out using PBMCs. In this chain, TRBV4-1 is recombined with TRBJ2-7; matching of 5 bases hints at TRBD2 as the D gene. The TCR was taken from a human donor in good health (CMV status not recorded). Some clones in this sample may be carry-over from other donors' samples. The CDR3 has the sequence CASSQETLDYTYEQYF. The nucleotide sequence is TGCGCCAGCAGCCAAGAAACCCTTGACTATACCTACGAGCAGTACTTC.